These 31 T cell receptor beta chains were all obtained from the same sample, sequenced in a study of blood T cell repertoires in COVID-19. Sequencing was performed with immunoSEQ multiplex PCR; in TCRdb, only in-frame clones are kept and a portion is missing. The table shows 53,000 or so clones, with 85% to 90% occurring only once. Material: peripheral blood. These receptors originate from a man aged 70 or older with active COVID-19.

A single count supports this clone. The chain links TRBV6-2 or TRBV6-3 to TRBJ1-2; the D is unclear. This CDR3 comprises 14 residues. V was cut by 0 bases and J by 7 bases, with 12 bases left in between. Germline V gene lookup returns CDR1 MNHEY and CDR2 SVGEGT. CDR3 coding DNA: TGTGCCAGCAGTTACTCTGCCTTACTGAGTGGCTACACCTTC. Its protein product is CASSYSALLSGYTF.

The rearrangement uses TRBV27 and TRBJ1-2, with 10 bases that match TRBD1. Trimming at V came to 3 bases and at J to 5 bases, leaving 9 bases not matched to a gene. CDR1 and CDR2 (germline): MNHEY, SMNVEV (reference sequence). CDR3 length equals 16 residues. The CDR3 is CASSFLRQGARYGYTF. The CDR3 region has the DNA TGTGCCAGCAGTTTTCTTCGACAGGGGGCGCGATATGGCTACACCTTC.

The chain joins TRBV2 to TRBJ2-1; 8 bases agree with TRBD1. CDR1 and CDR2 from the germline V gene are SNHLY and FYNNEI. The V gene end was trimmed by 6 bases and the J gene end by 2 bases; junction bases not matched to a gene: 6. The CDR3 sequence is 15 residues long. The CDR3 DNA is TGTGCCAGCAGCTTAGACAGGGGTGCCTACAATGAGCAGTTCTTC. It translates to CASSLDRGAYNEQFF.

The V call is TRBV20-1, the J call TRBJ2-1; a weak D match, TRBD2 (5 bases). The V gene lost 3 bases and the J gene lost 8 bases, with 11 bases spanning the gap. The CDR3 spans 12 residues. Germline V gene sequence: CDR1 DFQATT, CDR2 SNEGSKA (reference sequence). The CDR3 sequence: CSASEAGDEQFF. The CDR3 DNA reads TGCAGTGCTAGTGAAGCCGGGGATGAGCAGTTCTTC.

V and J are TRBV6-2 or TRBV6-3 and TRBJ2-7; TRBD1 agrees at 8 bases. V dropped 4 bases and J dropped 4; count of bases not matched to a gene: 9. This CDR3 has 15 amino acids. Germline-derived CDR1 and CDR2 are MNHEY and SVGEGT. In DNA form, the CDR3 reads TGTGCCAGCAGTTCCTCGACAGGGGTCGGATACGAGCAGTACTTC. Amino acids: CASSSSTGVGYEQYF.

J is TRBJ1-6 and V is TRBV6-1, with D possibly being TRBD1 (6 bases). The CDR3 runs 13 residues. Trimming took 3 bases from V and 9 from J, leaving 9 bases between them. In germline, CDR1 is MNHNS, CDR2 SASEGT. CDR3: CASSEYRVSPLHF. The CDR3 bases are TGTGCCAGCAGTGAGTACAGGGTTTCACCCCTCCACTTT.

V is TRBV5-4 and J is TRBJ2-7; 8 bases are shared with TRBD2. CDR1 SGHNT and CDR2 YYREEE come from the germline V gene (reference sequence). V lost 4 bases, J lost 9 bases, and 9 bases stayed unmatched. The CDR3 sequence is 13 residues long. The CDR3 bases are TGTGCCAGCAGCCCCGGCGGGGGGCGGGGGCAGTACTTC. Amino acid sequence: CASSPGGGRGQYF. Based on the CDR3 plus reference TRBV5-4 and TRBJ2-7, the full variable domain is ETGVTQSPTHLIKTRGQQVTLRCSSQSGHNTVSWYQQALGQGPQFIFQYYREEENGRGNFPPRFSGLQFPNYSSELNVNALELDDSALYLCASSPGGGRGQYFGPGTRLTVT.

V and J are TRBV5-4 and TRBJ2-7; a possible D gene is TRBD2 (7 bases). The V gene lost 1 base and the J gene lost 5 bases, with 19 bases spanning the gap. The CDR3 is 16 amino acids. Looked up from germline, CDR1 is SGHNT and CDR2 is YYREEE (reference sequence). CDR3 nucleotide sequence: TGTGCCAGCAGCTTGAGCCTCCGGGGGGCGGCTAACGAGCAGTACTTC. Translation: CASSLSLRGAANEQYF.

The chain is built from TRBV15 and TRBJ2-2; no firm D call. There are 12 residues in the CDR3. V lost 1 base and J lost 8, with 5 bases in between. Germline V CDR1 and CDR2: LNHNV, YYDKDF (reference sequence). The DNA for the CDR3 is TGTGCCACCAGCAGAGCCCAGGGGGAGCTGTTTTTT. The encoded protein is CATSRAQGELFF.

Here the CDR3 DNA reads TGTGCCAGCAGTTCTTCCTCCCCCGGGGCTAATGAAAAACTGTTTTTT. Translated, it gives CASSSSSPGANEKLFF. This rearrangement joins TRBV28 to TRBJ1-4; D is ambiguous. Germline CDR1 and CDR2: MDHEN and SYDVKM. Trimming cost V 4 bases and J 3 bases, with 15 bases left between them. The CDR3 has 16 amino acids.

V and J are TRBV6-1 and TRBJ1-1; weak D call: TRBD1 (5 bases). Germline CDR1 reads MNHNS; CDR2 reads SASEGT. The CDR3 has 16 amino acids. The ends were cut back, 4 bases at V and 4 bases at J, with 19 bases in the middle. This CDR3 is CASSAQGLGLGTEAFF. CDR3 nucleotide sequence: TGTGCCAGCAGTGCCCAGGGATTGGGGCTTGGCACTGAAGCTTTCTTT.

The chain links TRBV19 to TRBJ2-3, with TRBD1 matching over 10 bases. The germline V gene has CDR1 LNHDA and CDR2 SQIVND (reference sequence). The CDR3 is made up of 17 amino acids. Unmatched junction bases numbered 12, after V lost 5 bases and J lost 4 bases. The DNA of the CDR3 is TGTGCCAGTAGTTCCCCCCTCGACAGGGGGCTAGCAGATACGCAGTATTTT. The encoded protein is CASSSPLDRGLADTQYF.

The chain combines TRBV6-5 with TRBJ1-2; TRBD1 is a possible D gene (5 bases). The germline gives CDR1 MNHEY, CDR2 SVGAGI. V gave up 7 bases and J gave up 4 bases, with 10 bases separating them. The CDR3 totals 12 residues. CDR3 in amino acids: CASTPGVYGYTF. In nucleotides, the CDR3 is TGTGCCAGCACCCCGGGGGTCTATGGCTACACCTTC.

V and J are TRBV5-4 and TRBJ2-5; 7 nucleotides align to TRBD1. Losses at the gene ends were 0 bases for V and 4 bases for J; bases not matched to a gene: 9. This CDR3 has 16 amino acids. CDR1 and CDR2 (germline): SGHNT, YYREEE (reference sequence). The CDR3 reads CASSLASPGGGETQYF. The CDR3 bases are TGTGCCAGCAGCTTGGCTTCCCCAGGGGGTGGAGAGACCCAGTACTTC.

This sequence joins TRBV6-6 and TRBJ1-1, with D perhaps matching TRBD1 (5 bases). Trimming cost V 10 bases and J 7 bases, with 10 bases left between them. CDR1 MNHNY and CDR2 SVGAGI come from the germline V gene (reference sequence). The CDR3 is 10 residues long. Here the CDR3 DNA reads TGTGCCACTGATCAGGGTGAAGCTTTCTTT. Translation gives CATDQGEAFF.

This chain uses TRBV24-1 with TRBJ2-5, with 14 positions matching TRBD2. The V and J ends lost 3 bases and 4 bases, in that order; junction bases with no gene match: 3. CDR3 length: 16 residues. Per the germline V gene, CDR1 is KGHDR and CDR2 is SFDVKD. CDR3 sequence: CATSDPGTSGGETQYF. For the CDR3, the DNA is TGTGCCACCAGTGATCCGGGGACTAGCGGGGGAGAGACCCAGTACTTC.

Concerning this clone itself: The same CDR3 arises from other DNA sequences in this sample as well. This chain joins TRBV4-3 and TRBJ2-1; possible D gene TRBD1, 6 bases. Germline assignment: CDR1 LGHNA and CDR2 YSLEER. This CDR3 spans 16 amino acids. Trimming cost V 5 bases and J 0 bases, with 14 bases left between them. In DNA, the CDR3 is TGCGCCAGCAGCTTGGGTCGGACAGCCTCCTACAATGAGCAGTTCTTC. Translation gives CASSLGRTASYNEQFF.

This sequence joins TRBV5-1 and TRBJ2-2, with a weak D call TRBD1 (6 bases). Per the germline V gene, CDR1 is SGHRS and CDR2 is YFSETQ. The CDR3 extends over 17 amino acids. Deletions cut 0 bases from V and 4 bases from J, with 16 bases between. CDR3 in amino acids: CASSLVFSQGITGELFF. In DNA form, the CDR3 reads TGCGCCAGCAGCTTGGTATTTTCGCAGGGGATCACCGGGGAGCTGTTTTTT.

The gene calls are TRBV9 and TRBJ2-1, with TRBD2 matching 10 bases. Trimming at V came to 3 bases and at J to 9 bases, leaving 6 bases not matched to a gene. The CDR3 length is 14 residues. In germline, CDR1 is SGDLS, CDR2 YYNGEE. CDR3 DNA sequence: TGTGCCAGCAGCGGGCTAGCGGGGGAGGGTGAGCAGTTCTTC. As protein: CASSGLAGEGEQFF.

The chain uses TRBV7-9 and TRBJ1-3, with D possibly matching TRBD1 (6 bases). Per the germline V gene, CDR1 is SEHNR and CDR2 is FQNEAQ (reference sequence). V was pared by 3 bases and J by 0 bases, with 12 bases between. The CDR3 has 16 residues. CDR3 bases: TGTGCCAGCAGCTTGGGGGCCCACTTCTCTGGAAACACCATATATTTT. Translation gives CASSLGAHFSGNTIYF.

The chain uses TRBV6-2 or TRBV6-3 and TRBJ2-7; 9 nucleotides agree with TRBD1. With 6 bases clipped from V and 5 bases from J, the junction kept 8 bases outside the gene matches. This CDR3 region has 14 residues. Germline CDR1 reads MNHEY; CDR2 reads SVGEGT. The CDR3 is CASSWTGVKDEQYF. The CDR3 DNA follows: TGTGCCAGCAGCTGGACAGGGGTTAAGGACGAGCAGTACTTC.

The chain recombines TRBV7-3 with TRBJ2-3; D is ambiguous. CDR3 length: 13 residues. Trimming cost V 3 bases and J 6 bases, with 10 bases left between them. Germline V gene lookup returns CDR1 SGHTA and CDR2 FQGTGA. The CDR3 coding sequence is TGTGCCAGCAGCTTCCCACCACTGGATACGCAGTATTTT. It yields the protein CASSFPPLDTQYF.

The CDR3 protein is CASSETGGGYTF. CDR3 nucleotide sequence: TGTGCCAGCAGCGAGACAGGGGGTGGCTACACCTTC. V is TRBV7-2 and J is TRBJ1-2; 9 bases line up with TRBD1. The CDR3 consists of 12 residues. V lost 5 bases and J lost 7; bases outside the gene matches: 2. Germline CDR1 SGHTA, CDR2 FQGNSA. The full variable domain, completed using reference TRBV7-2 and TRBJ1-2, is GAGVSQSPSNKVTEKGKDVELRCDPISGHTALYWYRQSLGQGLEFLIYFQGNSAPDKSGLPSDRFSAERTGGSVSTLTIQRTQQEDSAVYLCASSETGGGYTFGSGTRLTVV.

The chain carries TRBV5-6 and TRBJ1-5, with a tentative D call TRBD1 (6 bases). CDR1 is SGHDT, CDR2 YYEEEE, per germline. V was shortened by 2 bases and J by 4 bases, with 13 bases between the two germline ends. The CDR3 runs 15 residues. CDR3 nucleotides: TGTGCCAGCAGCTTCGACAGGTGGAGTAATCAGCCCCAGCATTTT. It is translated as CASSFDRWSNQPQHF.

The chain carries TRBV6-1 and TRBJ1-1; maybe TRBD1 (6 bases). There are 14 residues in the CDR3. CDR1 MNHNS and CDR2 SASEGT come from the germline V gene. V was shortened by 3 bases and J by 4 bases, with 12 bases between the two germline ends. Here the CDR3 DNA reads TGTGCCAGCAGTGACAGGGGAAAAGGCACTGAAGCTTTCTTT. This encodes CASSDRGKGTEAFF.

The gene calls are TRBV3-1 (or the pseudogene TRBV3-2) and TRBJ1-1; D possibly corresponds to TRBD1 (6 bases). V was cut by 4 bases and J by 6 bases, with 12 bases left in between. Germline V CDR1 and CDR2: LGHDT, YNNKEL (reference sequence). The CDR3 has 13 residues. The CDR3 coding sequence is TGTGCCAGCAGCCTCCCGGGGGGCGCTGAAGCTTTCTTT. Its protein product is CASSLPGGAEAFF.

Only a few counts were recorded for this clone. The genes are TRBV4-3 and TRBJ1-2; 9 bases map to TRBD1. The germline gives CDR1 LGHNA, CDR2 YSLEER. V shed 1 base, J shed 5 bases, and the junction held 5 bases outside the gene matches. The CDR3 sequence is 15 residues long. This CDR3 reads CASSQGWTGDYGYTF. The CDR3 coding sequence is TGCGCCAGCAGCCAAGGGTGGACAGGGGATTATGGCTACACCTTC.

By sample fraction, this clone is large. The rearrangement links TRBV7-2 to TRBJ2-7, with 10 bases matching TRBD1. J lost 4 bases, V lost 1 base, and 4 bases had no gene match. This CDR3 has 15 amino acids. Per the germline V gene, CDR1 is SGHTA and CDR2 is FQGNSA. The CDR3 reads CASSLVPGQGYEQYF. The CDR3 DNA sequence: TGTGCCAGCAGCTTAGTGCCGGGACAGGGGTACGAGCAGTACTTC. Full variable domain (missing parts from reference TRBV7-2 and TRBJ2-7): GAGVSQSPSNKVTEKGKDVELRCDPISGHTALYWYRQSLGQGLEFLIYFQGNSAPDKSGLPSDRFSAERTGGSVSTLTIQRTQQEDSAVYLCASSLVPGQGYEQYFGPGTRLTVT.

The rearrangement joins TRBV6-1 to TRBJ1-1; TRBD1 matches 8 bases. The J segment lost 5 bases and the V segment lost 4 bases, leaving 12 bases of the junction unmatched. This CDR3 is built from 16 residues. Germline V gives CDR1 MNHNS, CDR2 SASEGT. CDR3: CASSAPGQGLGTEAFF. As DNA, the CDR3 is TGTGCCAGCAGTGCCCCCGGACAGGGCTTAGGTACTGAAGCTTTCTTT.

The chain carries TRBV3-1 (or the pseudogene TRBV3-2) and TRBJ2-7; TRBD2 might be the D (6 bases). Between the trimmed V and J ends, which lost 5 bases and 4 bases, there was a span of 15 bases. The CDR3 has 14 residues. Germline loops: CDR1 LGHDT, CDR2 YNNKEL (reference sequence). The CDR3 bases are TGTGCCAGCAGCTACTCCGGGACTGATTACGAGCAGTACTTC. Amino acid sequence: CASSYSGTDYEQYF.

This chain uses TRBV27 with TRBJ1-1, with D possibly matching TRBD1 (5 bases). This CDR3 contains 15 residues. Trimming cost V 8 bases and J 0 bases, with 16 bases left between them. Germline CDR1 is MNHEY and CDR2 is SMNVEV (reference sequence). The CDR3 sequence is CASRTGGRLNTEAFF. The DNA for the CDR3 is TGTGCCAGCCGAACCGGGGGACGGCTGAACACTGAAGCTTTCTTT.